Reported below is one TCR beta chain. Its antigen is currently unknown. Primers included in the PCR were 60 Vbeta and 13 Jbeta primers. This table comes from immunoSEQ multiplex PCR, and its TCRdb copy is limited to in-frame clones, with some not included. This sample's clone table lists approximately 79,000 clones. The CDR3 spans 17 residues. Germline CDR1 is SGHTA and CDR2 is FQGNSA. The J segment lost 7 bases and the V segment lost 5 bases, leaving 15 bases of the junction unmatched. These data are taken from a study of cytomegalovirus exposure and HLA in healthy donors. Study observations and caveats: Most TCR beta V segments were productive about 87% or about 30% of the time in an earlier analysis. HLA alleles were associated with some 17,000 TCR beta sequences in a later analysis at 0.05 false discovery rate. Some V segments (TRBV6-2 and TRBV6-3 among them) were excluded as indistinguishable. Other equally common chains were less clonally expanded than HLA-associated TCR beta chains, a later analysis showed.

This clonotype was sampled from a boy aged 10-17 years in good health and CMV-seronegative. The chain couples TRBV7-2 to TRBJ2-1, with 9 nucleotides matching TRBD2. The sample consisted of PBMCs. CDR3 sequence reads: CASSRKATGLALNEQFF. The CDR3 DNA sequence: TGTGCCAGCAGCCGCAAAGCGACAGGACTAGCGCTTAATGAGCAGTTCTTC.